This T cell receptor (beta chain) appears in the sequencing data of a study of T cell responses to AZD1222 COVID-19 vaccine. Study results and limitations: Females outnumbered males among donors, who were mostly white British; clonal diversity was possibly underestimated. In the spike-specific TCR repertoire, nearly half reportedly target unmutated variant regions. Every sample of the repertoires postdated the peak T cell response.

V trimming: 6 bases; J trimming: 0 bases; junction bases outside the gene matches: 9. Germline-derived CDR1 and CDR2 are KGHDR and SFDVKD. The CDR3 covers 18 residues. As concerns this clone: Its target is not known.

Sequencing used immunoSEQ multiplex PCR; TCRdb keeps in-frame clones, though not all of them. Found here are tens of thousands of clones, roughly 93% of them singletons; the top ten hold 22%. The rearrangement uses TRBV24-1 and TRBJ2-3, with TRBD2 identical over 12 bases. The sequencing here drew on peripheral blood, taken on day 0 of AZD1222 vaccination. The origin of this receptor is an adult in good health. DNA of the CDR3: TGTGCCACCAGTCCGGTAGGACTAGCGGGGTCCAGCACAGATACGCAGTATTTT. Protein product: CATSPVGLAGSSTDTQYF.